This T cell receptor beta chain was identified in a study of OX40 agonist ivuxolimab in advanced cancers. Study outcomes and limitations: Within 6 weeks, CD4+ and CD8+ blood T cells expanded clonally at 0.1 to 3.0 mg/kg.

Assay: immunoSEQ multiplex PCR; the TCRdb copy retains only in-frame clones and omits some. The sample gives roughly 100,000 clones, around 85% of which show up once; about 1.5% is in the top ten. Points on this clone: What it binds is unknown.

The receptor was isolated from an adult with an advanced solid tumor such as melanoma, head and neck, liver or kidney cancer. The input for sequencing was CD4+ or CD8+ T cells sorted from blood, taken in a trial of the OX40 agonist ivuxolimab.

The CDR3 here is CASRAGRGRTEAFF. DNA for the CDR3: TGTGCCAGTAGGGCAGGACGGGGTCGGACTGAAGCTTTCTTT. The rearrangement links TRBV19 to TRBJ1-1; D not certain. The V gene's germline CDR1 is LNHDA and CDR2 SQIVND (reference sequence). This CDR3 has 14 amino acids. Trimming stripped 6 bases from V and 5 bases from J, with 16 bases between.